The 2 T cell receptor beta chains presented below share a single source sample, sequenced in a study of shared clonotypes between healthy human individuals. Sequenced by immunoSEQ multiplex PCR; TCRdb stores in-frame clones only, minus some. The sample consists of over a million clones, 75% to 80% of them appearing once. Sequenced input: memory CD4+ T cells from PBMCs. Stated subset: CD45RA-negative fraction. The origin of the receptors is a man aged 18-30 years in good health. Some clones in this sample may be carry-over from other donors' samples.

The chain joins TRBV21-1 to TRBJ2-7; the table's D call, TRBD1, has no DNA check behind it. TRBV21-1 is flagged as a pseudogene. The CDR3 sequence is 15 residues long. The CDR3 is CASSKRTGGAYEQYF. CDR3 bases: TGTGCCAGCAGCAAAAGGACAGGGGGGGCCTACGAGCAGTACTTC.

The chain has TRBV11-2 and TRBJ1-2, with D perhaps matching TRBD1 (6 bases). This CDR3 contains 14 residues. The V end was cut by 5 bases, the J end by 8 bases, with 18 bases between. The germline CDR1 and CDR2 sequences are SGHAT and FQNNGV. The CDR3 reads CASSLNRERPGYTF. CDR3 DNA: TGTGCCAGCAGCCTCAACAGGGAGAGGCCGGGCTACACCTTC.